This T cell receptor (beta chain) was identified in a study of HIV-infected patients and healthy controls. No cell fractionation was done, so the repertoire covers all unsorted peripheral blood T cells. Per the germline V gene, CDR1 is MDHEN and CDR2 is SYDVKM. CDR3 length: 20 amino acids. V lost 6 bases, J lost 6 bases, and 36 bases lay in between. Study-level points and caveats: Significantly higher mean Gini indices appeared in HIV-infected repertoires, possibly reflecting oligoclonality. Significant mean usage differences between HIV-infected patients and controls involved eight alpha and eight beta V genes. Healthy control repertoires had roughly threefold more distinct CDR3s than untreated HIV+ repertoires, and higher Shannon diversity.

Reverse transcription used roughly 480 ng RNA and constant-region primers for alpha and beta. Each of the alpha and beta chains got its own library through chain-specific third strand synthesis with indices. A 5' RACE adapter with a random hexamer and the SP2 primer site was joined to cDNA. TCRdb reprocessed the 5' RACE reads via MiXCR and lists one record per CDR3 protein. This table has 15,000 to 20,000 distinct CDR3 sequences, around 5% appearing once. This clonotype has just a few counts. Its antigen is currently unknown. This clonotype was sampled from an adult in good health. The chain recombines TRBV28 with TRBJ2-7, with D possibly TRBD2 on 6 matching bases. Material: blood. DNA of the CDR3: TGTGCCAGCAGATCCCACCCGGGACTGGCTCTCCTAAGCAATACCCCCGAGCAGTACTTC. Translating it yields CASRSHPGLALLSNTPEQYF.